The entry that follows covers one T cell receptor beta chain sequence. The entry originates in a study of blood T cell repertoires in COVID-19. Study at large: Sample material is recorded as cDNA or gDNA derived from T cells, B-cell-depleted T cells, or PBMCs.

Enrolled through a virtual design, the participants were between roughly 18 and 95 years of age and came from 24 US areas. Among Cohort 3 donors, those recovered had two negative PCRs, clearance, or symptom resolution. Original handling: Reference gene primers were amplified, and this amplification served to estimate nucleated cell counts. Method: immunoSEQ multiplex PCR; TCRdb's copy keeps in-frame clones and lacks some. The DNA was the basis for D and trimming; V, J and clone size are from that table. Here the sample spans more than 350,000 clones, about 83% being singletons. CDR1 and CDR2 from the germline V gene are MNHEY and SVGAGI. J lost 5 bases, V lost 4 bases, and 6 bases had no gene match. The CDR3 has 14 residues.

This chain links TRBV6-5 with TRBJ1-1, with TRBD1 matching 8 bases. This receptor was taken from a woman aged 50 to 60 who had recovered from COVID-19. The sample was PBMCs or T cells enriched from blood (not recorded which). The CDR3 spells CASSSPGGVTEAFF. The CDR3 bases are TGTGCCAGCAGTTCCCCAGGGGGCGTGACTGAAGCTTTCTTT.